Listed here is a single T cell receptor beta chain. Its antigen is not known. The sample comes from a study of graft-versus-host responses after intestinal transplantation. Overall study: Those transplanted obtained multivisceral, liver-intestinal, or isolated intestinal grafts. Study-level results: When patients had graft-donor T cell macrochimerism, their allografts held high graft-versus-host to host-versus-graft clonal ratios. Recipient marrow contained GvH clones, some of which appeared first in ileum or blood.

Profiled with immunoSEQ multiplex PCR; TCRdb holds only in-frame clones, not every one. The sample lists 14,000 to 15,000 clones; about 55% were seen once. Intraepithelial lymphocytes and lamina propria lymphocytes were released through processing of graft tissue. The source is a human patient who received an intestinal transplant, so some T cells may come from the graft donor. Sequencing was performed on ileum tissue, taken 524 days after transplant.

Written as DNA, the CDR3 is TGTGCCAGCAGTCCCACGCTGGGACAGAGAAAAGAGACCCAGTACTTC. Translating gives CASSPTLGQRKETQYF. The chain carries TRBV27 and TRBJ2-5; 7 bases fit TRBD1. There are 16 residues in the CDR3. Germline CDR1 and CDR2: MNHEY and SMNVEV (reference sequence). Losses at the gene ends were 5 bases for V and 3 bases for J; bases not matched to a gene: 12.